Presented here are 5 T cell receptor beta chains from one specimen sequenced in a study of blood T cell repertoires in COVID-19. Clones were read by immunoSEQ multiplex PCR, and TCRdb kept only the in-frame ones, dropping some. This table has about 280,000 clones, nearly 90% appearing once. The sequencing input was peripheral blood. These receptors all stem from a man aged 18 to 29 with active or convalescent COVID-19.

This rearrangement joins TRBV3-1 (or the pseudogene TRBV3-2) to TRBJ2-7; 7 nucleotides match TRBD2. The germline V gene encodes CDR1 LGHDT and CDR2 YNNKEL (reference sequence). The J segment lost 5 bases and the V segment lost 2 bases, leaving 9 bases of the junction unmatched. The CDR3 is made up of 15 amino acids. CDR3 nucleotide sequence: TGTGCCAGCAGCCAATGGGAGGGGCGGGCGAACGAGCAGTACTTC. It codes for CASSQWEGRANEQYF.

The CDR3 DNA reads TGCGCCAGCAGCCAAGGGCCAGGGCTAGCTGGAAACACCATATATTTT. Protein: CASSQGPGLAGNTIYF. The genes are TRBV4-1 and TRBJ1-3, with TRBD1 as a possible D gene (5 bases). Germline CDR1 reads MGHRA; CDR2 reads YSYEKL. V shed 1 base and J shed 2 bases, with 12 bases lying between them. The CDR3 contains 16 residues.

The V call is TRBV4-3, the J call TRBJ2-1; 8 bases align to TRBD2. The CDR3 covers 18 residues. V lost 0 bases and J lost 0; bases outside the gene matches: 7. Germline V gives CDR1 LGHNA, CDR2 YSLEER. CDR3 amino acids: CASSQDNSGTYSYNEQFF. The CDR3 nucleotides are TGCGCCAGCAGCCAAGATAATAGCGGGACTTACTCCTACAATGAGCAGTTCTTC.

V is TRBV11-1 and J is TRBJ2-7; no clear D. The V end lost 2 bases, the J end lost 2 bases, and 13 bases lay between the germline ends. There are 15 residues in the CDR3. In germline, CDR1 is SGHAT, CDR2 FQDESV (reference sequence). Written as DNA, the CDR3 is TGTGCCAGCAGCTTATTTCCCTCGAGCCCCTACGAGCAGTACTTC. This translates into CASSLFPSSPYEQYF.

The chain recombines TRBV11-3 with TRBJ2-5; 11 bases are shared with TRBD1. The junction had 2 bases not matched to a gene; V was cut back by 3 bases and J by 5 bases. CDR1 and CDR2 (germline): SGHNT, YENEEA. CDR3 size: 14 residues. CDR3 sequence reads: CASSFGTGGETQYF. In DNA form, the CDR3 reads TGTGCCAGCAGCTTCGGGACAGGGGGGGAGACCCAGTACTTC.